This T cell receptor (beta chain) was identified in a study of blood T cell repertoires in COVID-19. Study in general: Researchers got acute and convalescent COVID-19 samples from the United States, Italy and Spain. PBMCs, B-cell-depleted T cells, or T cells provided the cDNA or gDNA that made up the material.

The repertoire was sequenced with immunoSEQ multiplex PCR; TCRdb's copy has only in-frame clones and lacks some. The table has 62,000 or so clones, 88% seen once; the top ten hold around 2%. The source of this sequence is a human donor in a cohort sampled during active COVID-19. Sequenced material: peripheral blood.

The CDR3 loop reads CASSSRTGTSEAFF. In DNA form, the CDR3 reads TGTGCCAGCAGCTCCCGGACAGGGACCAGTGAAGCTTTCTTT. This chain uses TRBV11-2 with TRBJ1-1, with 8 nucleotides matching TRBD1. Losses at the gene ends were 4 bases for V and 7 bases for J; bases not matched to a gene: 8. Germline V gene lookup returns CDR1 SGHAT and CDR2 FQNNGV. The CDR3 loop spans 14 amino acids.